This TCR beta chain came from a study of T cell repertoires in aging, cancer and after chemotherapy. Study conclusions and caveats: Median generation probability rose over the chemotherapy interval in each cancer cohort, suggesting rebound thymic output. Untreated cancer patients had significantly lower blood TCR diversity than age-matched healthy donors.

The template was genomic DNA from peripheral blood, not RNA. TRB rearrangements spanning V, D and J were amplified using mixed TRB-A/B primers. TCRdb ran MiXCR on the multiplex PCR reads and lists one entry per CDR3 protein. The sample lists roughly 7,800 distinct CDR3 sequences, approximately 49% occurring once. This clonotype turned up a few times. The antigen remains unidentified. The CDR3 loop spans 14 amino acids. V gave up 8 bases and J gave up 6 bases; unmatched junction bases: 12. CDR1 is MNHNS, CDR2 SASEGT, per germline. The sequencing input was blood. The TCR comes from a human donor with a solid tumor. V usage is TRBV6-1 and J usage is TRBJ2-7, with 8 bases fitting TRBD1. CDR3 protein: CASLNPYTGGEQYF. In DNA, the CDR3 is TGTGCCAGCCTTAACCCTTATACAGGGGGCGAGCAGTACTTC.